Each of the 24 T cell receptor beta chains below was sequenced from the same sample in a study. TCRdb re-derived calls from the 5' RACE reads in MiXCR, one entry per CDR3 protein. Of approximately 10,000 distinct CDR3 sequences in the sample, roughly half were seen once. Treg sorting used a CD4+CD25+CD127-/low gate. Sequencing was carried out using Tregs sorted from a lymph node. The source is a female donor with breast cancer.

This clonotype was seen only a few times. The chain is built from TRBV12-3 or TRBV12-4 and TRBJ1-1; D not certain. Trimming stripped 4 bases from V and 1 base from J, with 10 bases between. The CDR3 sequence is 14 residues long. The CDR3 coding sequence is TGTGCCAGCAGTTATGGCCTAAAGAACACTGAAGCTTTCTTT. Translated, it gives CASSYGLKNTEAFF.

This clonotype occurred once. The CDR3: CASSEGRSSSTDTQYF. CDR3 nucleotide sequence: TGTGCCAGCAGTGAAGGGCGGAGTTCTAGCACAGATACGCAGTATTTT. The V and J genes are TRBV6-1 and TRBJ2-3; D is uncertain. CDR1 is MNHNS and CDR2 is SASEGT in the germline V gene. The CDR3 has 16 amino acids. V was clipped by 1 base and J by 0 bases, with 11 bases between them.

Turning to this clonotype: A junction boundary mismatches the germline segment, possibly from a read error. The chain is built from TRBV4-1 and TRBJ2-2, with TRBD1 matching over 11 bases. This CDR3 spans 14 amino acids. Germline CDR1 and CDR2: MGHRA and YSYEKL. The CDR3 spells CTSSVGQGAGELFF. The CDR3 DNA follows: TGCACCAGCAGCGTGGGACAGGGGGCCGGGGAGCTGTTTTTT.

This chain links TRBV27 with TRBJ1-6; D is unresolved. Germline lookup yields CDR1 MNHEY and CDR2 SMNVEV (reference sequence). CDR3 length equals 13 residues. Trimming left V 8 bases short and J 7 bases short, with 12 bases between. The CDR3 spells CASAPFTNSPLHF. The CDR3 bases are TGTGCCAGCGCTCCCTTTACCAATTCACCCCTCCACTTT.

This clonotype has a handful of counts. The chain couples TRBV9 to TRBJ2-1; D remains unclear. V was pared by 3 bases and J by 3 bases, with 16 bases between. Germline loops: CDR1 SGDLS, CDR2 YYNGEE. There are 16 residues in the CDR3. CDR3 nucleotides: TGTGCCAGCAGCGACACGAGGACGGTAAGCTACAATGAGCAGTTCTTC. It codes for CASSDTRTVSYNEQFF.

The chain is built from TRBV7-6 and TRBJ2-5; TRBD2 matches at 8 bases. V trimming: 4 bases; J trimming: 5 bases; junction bases outside the gene matches: 6. The length of the CDR3 is 14 residues. Germline CDR1 SGHVS, CDR2 FNYEAQ. In DNA form, the CDR3 reads TGTGCCAGCAGCTCCCAAGCGGGAGCGGAGACCCAGTACTTC. This codes for CASSSQAGAETQYF.

The V gene is TRBV18, the J gene TRBJ1-2; 8 nucleotides match TRBD1. V shed 3 bases, J shed 6 bases, and the junction held 15 bases outside the gene matches. This CDR3 has 17 amino acids. CDR1 and CDR2 (germline): KGHSH, LQKENI. The CDR3: CASSPPERTGWLDGYTF. The CDR3 coding sequence is TGTGCCAGCTCACCGCCCGAAAGGACAGGGTGGCTCGATGGCTACACCTTC.

This clonotype was counted once. A much larger clone differs by one base, so this may be a read error. The missing conserved phenylalanine or tryptophan at the end of this CDR3 makes a read error likely. The chain combines TRBV6-5 with TRBJ2-1; tentative D call: TRBD1 (6 bases). CDR1 is MNHEY and CDR2 is SVGAGI in the germline V gene. V was pared by 5 bases and J by 7 bases, with 12 bases between. The CDR3 totals 13 residues. The CDR3 here is CASSTDSYNEQFL. The CDR3 region has the DNA TGTGCCAGCAGTACGGACAGCTATAATGAGCAGTTCCTC.

The V and J genes are TRBV6-2 or TRBV6-3 and TRBJ2-2, with TRBD2 matching 9 bases. This CDR3 has 18 amino acids. From germline, CDR1 is MNHEY and CDR2 SVGEGT. The V and J ends lost 2 bases and 0 bases, in that order; junction bases with no gene match: 7. CDR3 DNA: TGTGCCAGCAGTTACCGGTCTAGCGGGATCGCGAACACCGGGGAGCTGTTTTTT. Encoded protein: CASSYRSSGIANTGELFF.

This chain links TRBV7-8 with TRBJ2-4, with D possibly being TRBD1 (6 bases). The CDR3 is 13 residues long. With 1 base removed from V and 11 bases from J, the gap between germline ends came to 12 bases. Germline loops: CDR1 SGHVS, CDR2 FQNEAQ. The CDR3 DNA reads TGTGCCAGCAGCTTAGAACAGGGTGCTCTTCAGTACTTC. It yields the protein CASSLEQGALQYF.

V is TRBV5-1 and J is TRBJ2-7; TRBD1 aligns across 8 bases. Trimming took 2 bases from V and 5 from J; bases not matched to a gene: 6. The CDR3 consists of 14 residues. Germline CDR1 reads SGHRS; CDR2 reads YFSETQ. The CDR3 bases are TGCGCCAGCAGCTTCGGACAGGGCACCCACGAGCAGTACTTC. This encodes CASSFGQGTHEQYF.

The V and J genes are TRBV7-9 and TRBJ2-1, with 11 nucleotides matching TRBD2. CDR1 is SEHNR, CDR2 FQNEAQ, per germline (reference sequence). V lost 5 bases, J lost 4 bases, and 7 bases stayed unmatched. The CDR3 sequence is 16 residues long. CDR3 region: CASSATSGGEYNEQFF. CDR3 DNA: TGTGCCAGCAGCGCCACTAGCGGGGGAGAATACAATGAGCAGTTCTTC.

This clonotype was counted a few times. This chain joins TRBV7-9 and TRBJ2-5, with TRBD1 matching 8 bases. The V gene's germline CDR1 is SEHNR and CDR2 FQNEAQ (reference sequence). The CDR3 runs 14 residues. J was trimmed by 2 bases and V by 5 bases; bases with no gene match: 4. The CDR3 nucleotides read TGTGCCAGCAGCGAGGACAGGGAACAAGAGACCCAGTACTTC. Protein product: CASSEDREQETQYF.

This clonotype was counted only a few times. The chain joins TRBV5-1 to TRBJ2-2, with D possibly TRBD2 on 6 matching bases. V was shortened by 3 bases and J by 0 bases, with 9 bases between the two germline ends. Germline CDR1 and CDR2: SGHRS and YFSETQ. The CDR3 covers 15 residues. CDR3 protein: CASSSWTTNTGELFF. The CDR3 DNA reads as TGCGCCAGCAGCTCCTGGACTACGAACACCGGGGAGCTGTTTTTT.

This clonotype was counted a few times. V and J are TRBV7-3 and TRBJ2-7; D is perhaps TRBD1 or TRBD2 (5 bases each). The CDR3 extends over 15 amino acids. From germline, CDR1 is SGHTA and CDR2 FQGTGA. V dropped 4 bases and J dropped 5 bases, with 18 bases sitting between them. This chain's CDR3 is CASSSGPIGSHEQYF. CDR3 in DNA: TGTGCCAGCAGCTCGGGACCCATCGGGTCCCACGAGCAGTACTTC.

This rearrangement joins TRBV27 to TRBJ2-7; D perhaps matches TRBD1 (6 bases). Trimming left V 3 bases short and J 2 bases short, with 14 bases between. The CDR3 runs 15 residues. In germline, CDR1 is MNHEY, CDR2 SMNVEV (reference sequence). CDR3 DNA: TGTGCCAGCAGTTTTAATGCCGGACAGACCTACGAGCAGTACTTC. It specifies CASSFNAGQTYEQYF.

The chain joins TRBV29-1 to TRBJ2-7, with D perhaps matching TRBD2 (7 bases). This CDR3 is 15 amino acids long. CDR1 is SQVTM, CDR2 ANQGSEA, per germline. Trimming removed 1 base at V and 0 bases at J, with 13 bases between. CDR3 sequence (DNA): TGCAGCGTTGAAGCCGAGGGGGGGTCCTCCTACGAGCAGTACTTC. Its translation is CSVEAEGGSSYEQYF.

This chain uses TRBV4-1 with TRBJ1-1, with 7 bases that match TRBD1. The CDR3 sequence is 16 residues long. From germline, CDR1 is MGHRA and CDR2 YSYEKL. After removal of 1 base from V and 2 bases from J, the junction contained 7 bases not matched to a gene. CDR3 DNA: TGCGCCAGCAGCCAAGTTCCGGGACAGCTAAACACTGAAGCTTTCTTT. Translating it yields CASSQVPGQLNTEAFF.

On this clonotype: The junction does not match germline at one end; this may be a read error. The chain recombines TRBV28 with TRBJ1-3; D perhaps matches TRBD1 (5 bases). The CDR3 totals 14 residues. Germline V gives CDR1 MDHEN, CDR2 SYDVKM. The CDR3 region is CASSPPGGAARENF. Written as DNA, the CDR3 is TGTGCCAGCAGTCCCCCCGGCGGGGCAGCCCGCGAAAATTTT.

This rearrangement joins TRBV9 to TRBJ2-5; unclear D gene. Germline CDR1 and CDR2: SGDLS and YYNGEE. The V gene lost 0 bases and the J gene lost 5 bases, with 8 bases spanning the gap. The CDR3 sequence is 13 residues long. The CDR3 DNA reads TGTGCCAGCAGCGTAGCCTCCATCGAGACCCAGTACTTC. It is translated as CASSVASIETQYF.

In its sample, this clonotype was seen a few times. J is TRBJ2-2 and V is TRBV6-5, with a weak D call TRBD1 (6 bases). V was pared by 1 base and J by 6 bases, with 15 bases between. The CDR3 totals 16 residues. Per germline, CDR1 MNHEY and CDR2 SVGAGI. CDR3 bases: TGTGCCAGCAGTTACTTAACCACAGGGTCTTCCGGGGAGCTGTTTTTT. This codes for CASSYLTTGSSGELFF.

In nucleotides, the CDR3 is TGCAGTGCTAATCCGGAGGGCGACTCAATGCCGCAGTACTTC. It translates to CSANPEGDSMPQYF. This rearrangement joins TRBV20-1 to TRBJ2-4; tentative D call: TRBD2 (6 bases). Per the germline V gene, CDR1 is DFQATT and CDR2 is SNEGSKA (reference sequence). Trimming stripped 4 bases from V and 13 bases from J, with 23 bases between. The CDR3 has 14 amino acids.

This clonotype has only one observation. The chain links TRBV20-1 to TRBJ1-3; D call uncertain. Germline V gene data show CDR1 as DFQATT and CDR2 as SNEGSKA (reference sequence). V was trimmed by 5 bases and J by 2 bases, leaving 13 bases between them. There are 14 residues in the CDR3. CDR3 nucleotides: TGCAGTGCTCACTCGGAGATCCCTGGAAACACCATATATTTT. Protein: CSAHSEIPGNTIYF.

The J gene is TRBJ1-1, the V gene TRBV6-4, with TRBD1 matching 8 bases. The CDR3 is 12 amino acids. CDR1 MRHNA and CDR2 SNTAGT come from the germline V gene. J gave up 6 bases and V 10 bases, and 7 bases lay outside the gene matches. Here the CDR3 reads CATPTGEAEAFF. The CDR3 DNA is TGTGCCACCCCGACAGGGGAGGCTGAAGCTTTCTTT.